Presented here are 2 T cell receptor beta chains from one specimen sequenced in a study of PD-L1 blockade in urothelial cancer. Noted time point: peripheral blood 6 weeks after treatment start. Assay: immunoSEQ multiplex PCR; the TCRdb copy retains only in-frame clones and omits some. This sample has 35,000 or so clones; about 80% occur once, and the top ten carry roughly 10%. The source was PBMCs, collected around atezolizumab (anti-PD-L1) treatment. The receptors were sampled from a man aged 35-49 years with urothelial cancer.

The chain uses TRBV29-1 and TRBJ2-2; TRBD2 aligns across 13 bases. The CDR3 runs to 15 residues. Germline V lookup: CDR1 SQVTM, CDR2 ANQGSEA. V shed 7 bases, J shed 3 bases, and the junction held 5 bases outside the gene matches. The CDR3 bases are TGCAGCGCAAGGACTAGCGGGAGATACACCGGGGAGCTGTTTTTT. This codes for CSARTSGRYTGELFF.

This chain links TRBV6-1 with TRBJ2-3; 8 nucleotides match TRBD2. The CDR3 covers 16 residues. Per germline, CDR1 MNHNS and CDR2 SASEGT. After removal of 4 bases from V and 2 bases from J, the junction contained 8 bases not matched to a gene. The CDR3 DNA reads as TGTGCCAGCAGTGCTTTAACTAGCGGAGACACAGATACGCAGTATTTT. This codes for CASSALTSGDTDTQYF.